This T cell receptor (beta chain) was documented in a study of T cell responses to AZD1222 COVID-19 vaccine. Details on this clone: Its matching antigen is unknown.

Data came from immunoSEQ multiplex PCR; TCRdb stores just in-frame clones and leaves some out. The table records around 150,000 clones, 90% to 95% of them present only once. CDR3 length: 13 residues. Trimming stripped 3 bases from V and 5 bases from J, with 10 bases between. Germline V gene lookup returns CDR1 KGHSH and CDR2 LQKENI. Study conclusions and caveats: Reports say nearly half of spike-specific TCRs go after unmutated variant regions.

Sequencing was performed on peripheral blood, taken 28 days after the second AZD1222 dose. The TCR comes from an adult who received the AZD1222 COVID-19 vaccine. The rearrangement joins TRBV18 to TRBJ2-5; D perhaps matches TRBD2 (5 bases). This CDR3 reads CASSPEVDETQYF. DNA for the CDR3: TGTGCCAGCTCACCGGAGGTTGATGAGACCCAGTACTTC.